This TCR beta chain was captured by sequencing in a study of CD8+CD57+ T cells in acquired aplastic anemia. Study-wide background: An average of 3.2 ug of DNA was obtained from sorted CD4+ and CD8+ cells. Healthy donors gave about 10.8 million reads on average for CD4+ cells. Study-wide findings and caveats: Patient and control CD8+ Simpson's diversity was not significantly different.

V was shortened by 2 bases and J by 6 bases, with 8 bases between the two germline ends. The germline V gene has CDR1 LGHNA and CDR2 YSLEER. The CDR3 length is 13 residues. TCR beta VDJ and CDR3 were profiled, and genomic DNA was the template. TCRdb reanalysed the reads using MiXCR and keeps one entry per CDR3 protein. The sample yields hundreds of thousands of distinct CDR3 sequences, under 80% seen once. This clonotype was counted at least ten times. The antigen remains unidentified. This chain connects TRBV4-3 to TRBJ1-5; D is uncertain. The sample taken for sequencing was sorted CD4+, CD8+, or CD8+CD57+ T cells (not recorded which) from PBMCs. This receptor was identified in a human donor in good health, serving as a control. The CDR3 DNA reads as TGCGCCAGCAGCCAAAGCGTGGGTCAGCCCCAGCATTTT. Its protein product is CASSQSVGQPQHF.